The 15 T cell receptor beta chains in this list originate from one sample, sequenced in a study of control samples from healthy donors and cancer patients. Sequencing was performed with immunoSEQ multiplex PCR; in TCRdb, only in-frame clones are kept and a portion is missing. The sample carries 390,000 or so clones, around 90% recorded once. Input material: PBMCs. Receptor source: a man aged 35-49 years with head and neck cancer.

The chain employs TRBV2 and TRBJ1-4, with a tentative D call TRBD1 (5 bases). CDR1 and CDR2 (germline): SNHLY, FYNNEI. This CDR3 is 13 amino acids long. The germline V and J ends were trimmed by 6 bases and 7 bases, with 12 bases remaining between them. Here the CDR3 reads CASSRDLGEKLFF. CDR3 in DNA: TGTGCCAGCAGCAGGGATTTAGGTGAAAAACTGTTTTTT.

This clone was counted between two and nine times. This sequence joins TRBV9 and TRBJ1-3; weak D call: TRBD1 (5 bases). CDR3 length: 17 residues. The V gene's germline CDR1 is SGDLS and CDR2 YYNGEE. V dropped 1 base and J dropped 1 base, with 15 bases sitting between them. CDR3 region: CASSVTSGHNSGNTIYF. The CDR3 nucleotides read TGTGCCAGCAGCGTAACATCGGGGCACAATTCTGGAAACACCATATATTTT.

This rearrangement joins TRBV15 to TRBJ2-7, with D perhaps TRBD1 (6 bases). The CDR3 runs to 12 residues. V lost 4 bases to trimming and J lost 6 bases, with 10 bases between them. Germline CDR1 and CDR2: LNHNV and YYDKDF (reference sequence). Here the CDR3 reads CATSTTGSEQYF. Written as DNA, the CDR3 is TGTGCCACCAGCACAACAGGGAGCGAGCAGTACTTC.

The chain couples TRBV5-6 to TRBJ1-4; a weak D match, TRBD1 (5 bases). Per germline, CDR1 SGHDT and CDR2 YYEEEE. Trimming stripped 0 bases from V and 14 bases from J, with 14 bases between. The CDR3 is made up of 13 amino acids. As DNA, the CDR3 is TGTGCCAGCAGCTTGGGCCCCGGGACCGAGCTGTTTTTT. This encodes CASSLGPGTELFF.

The chain links TRBV7-9 to TRBJ1-1; 8 nucleotides align to TRBD1. Germline values: CDR1 SEHNR, CDR2 FQNEAQ (reference sequence). J lost 3 bases, V lost 2 bases, and 8 bases had no gene match. The CDR3 totals 16 residues. DNA for the CDR3: TGTGCCAGCAGCTTACAACTAGGACAGGGAGACACTGAAGCTTTCTTT. Its protein is CASSLQLGQGDTEAFF.

This clone was recorded many times. This chain links TRBV28 with TRBJ1-2; D is unresolved. Germline loops: CDR1 MDHEN, CDR2 SYDVKM. Trimming left V 2 bases short and J 7 bases short, with 14 bases between. The CDR3 runs 14 residues. DNA of the CDR3: TGTGCCAGCAGTTTAGTCGGCGCAGGCGGTGGCTACACCTTC. This sequence encodes CASSLVGAGGGYTF.

The rearrangement joins TRBV15 to TRBJ1-2, with TRBD1 identical over 8 bases. CDR1 is LNHNV, CDR2 YYDKDF, per germline (reference sequence). Losses at the gene ends were 3 bases for V and 1 base for J; bases not matched to a gene: 4. There are 15 residues in the CDR3. The CDR3: CATSRGQAYNYGYTF. For the CDR3, the DNA is TGTGCCACCAGCAGGGGACAGGCTTATAACTATGGCTACACCTTC. Drawing the rest from reference TRBV15 and TRBJ1-2, the complete variable domain is DAMVIQNPRYQVTQFGKPVTLSCSQTLNHNVMYWYQQKSSQAPKLLFHYYDKDFNNEADTPDNFQSRRPNTSFCFLDIRSPGLGDTAMYLCATSRGQAYNYGYTFGSGTRLTVV.

This sequence joins TRBV7-9 and TRBJ1-3; maybe TRBD1 (5 bases). The germline V gene has CDR1 SEHNR and CDR2 FQNEAQ (reference sequence). V was shortened by 1 base and J by 0 bases, with 16 bases between the two germline ends. The CDR3 runs 18 residues. In nucleotides, the CDR3 is TGTGCCAGCAGCTTAGGGGTTCGGGACTCATCCTCTGGAAACACCATATATTTT. It translates to CASSLGVRDSSSGNTIYF.

V gene TRBV21-1 combines with J gene TRBJ2-3; the DNA was not compared with TRBD2, the D call given in the table. TRBV21-1 is tagged as a pseudogene. This CDR3 is built from 16 residues. CDR3 in DNA: TGTGCCAGCAGCAAGGAGAATGTCGCCCAAACAGATACGCAGTATTTT. Translating gives CASSKENVAQTDTQYF.

V usage is TRBV3-1 (or the pseudogene TRBV3-2) and J usage is TRBJ2-1, with D tentatively TRBD1 or TRBD2 (5 bases each). Germline V gene data show CDR1 as LGHDT and CDR2 as YNNKEL (reference sequence). Trimming took 6 bases from V and 6 from J, leaving 18 bases between them. This CDR3 is 15 amino acids long. CDR3 sequence: CASSRSGTTFNEQFF. In DNA form, the CDR3 reads TGTGCCAGCAGTCGATCCGGGACCACATTCAATGAGCAGTTCTTC.

The chain recombines TRBV6-2 or TRBV6-3 with TRBJ1-5; D is undetermined. CDR1 is MNHEY, CDR2 SVGEGT, per germline. The V gene lost 2 bases and the J gene lost 7 bases, with 15 bases spanning the gap. The CDR3 consists of 15 residues. CDR3 in amino acids: CASSYQWGPDQPQHF. Here the CDR3 DNA reads TGTGCCAGCAGTTACCAGTGGGGTCCCGACCAGCCCCAGCATTTT.

This rearrangement joins TRBV27 to TRBJ1-1; possible D gene TRBD1, 6 bases. In germline, CDR1 is MNHEY, CDR2 SMNVEV (reference sequence). V was shortened by 3 bases and J by 0 bases, with 23 bases between the two germline ends. This CDR3 spans 19 amino acids. CDR3 coding DNA: TGTGCCAGCAGTTTTTACTTGGGGGGCGTTCCCCAAATGAACACTGAAGCTTTCTTT. Translated, it gives CASSFYLGGVPQMNTEAFF.

V usage is TRBV6-6 and J usage is TRBJ1-5; perhaps TRBD1 as D (5 bases). Germline V gives CDR1 MNHNY, CDR2 SVGAGI (reference sequence). The CDR3 totals 15 residues. Trimming shortened V by 2 bases and J by 7 bases, and 15 bases separated the two germline ends. CDR3 region: CASSYRGAETQPQHF. The CDR3 coding sequence is TGTGCCAGCAGTTACAGAGGGGCAGAGACCCAGCCCCAGCATTTT.

The CDR3 DNA reads as TGTGCCAGCAGCCAAGATATAGGGACAGGAGGCTACACCTTC. The encoded protein is CASSQDIGTGGYTF. The chain uses TRBV14 and TRBJ1-2, with 8 bases that match TRBD1. Germline CDR1 reads SGHDN; CDR2 reads FVKESK. The CDR3 extends over 14 amino acids. The ends lost 0 bases at V and 8 bases at J; junction bases unmatched: 5.

The rearrangement links TRBV30 to TRBJ1-1; D might be TRBD1 (6 bases). Trimming took off 3 bases at V and 6 bases at J, with 14 bases between the two ends. Germline V gene lookup returns CDR1 GTSNPN and CDR2 SVGIG (reference sequence). This CDR3 contains 13 residues. Here the CDR3 DNA reads TGTGCCTGGAGCAGGGGTTCGGTCGCTGAAGCTTTCTTT. Encoded protein: CAWSRGSVAEAFF.